These 22 T cell receptor beta chains came from one sample sequenced in a study of Ad26.COV2.S vaccination and SARS-CoV-2 variants. Described treatment: around 19 received Ad26.COV2.S at low or high dose, single or two shots; roughly 5 received placebo; per-sample allocation not given. Following the first vaccine or placebo injection, samples were taken on day 63. Measured with immunoSEQ multiplex PCR; TCRdb has only the in-frame clones, and not every one. The table lists over 250,000 clones, 70% to 90% of them singletons, with about 3.5% in the top ten. The specimen comprised peripheral blood, sampled in a trial of Ad26.COV2.S vaccine versus placebo. The receptor source for this set is a person aged 18-60 years who received the Ad26.COV2.S COVID-19 vaccine or a placebo.

This chain links TRBV27 with TRBJ2-3, with D uncertain. CDR1 is MNHEY and CDR2 is SMNVEV in the germline V gene (reference sequence). V lost 6 bases and J 0 bases, leaving 4 bases between the germline ends. CDR3 size: 12 residues. The CDR3 is CASRTSTDTQYF. In DNA form, the CDR3 reads TGTGCCAGCAGGACTAGCACAGATACGCAGTATTTT.

This clone was found once. The J gene is TRBJ2-3, the V gene TRBV24-1; 11 bases agree with TRBD2. From germline, CDR1 is KGHDR and CDR2 SFDVKD. After removal of 4 bases from V and 4 bases from J, the junction contained 6 bases not matched to a gene. The CDR3 extends over 16 amino acids. CDR3 sequence (DNA): TGTGCCACCAGTGACTACGGGACTAGCGGCTCAGATACGCAGTATTTT. Translating gives CATSDYGTSGSDTQYF.

The chain couples TRBV4-2 to TRBJ1-5; TRBD1 agrees at 8 bases. The V gene's germline CDR1 is LGHNA and CDR2 YNFKEQ. The V and J ends lost 1 base and 3 bases, in that order; junction bases with no gene match: 2. This CDR3 has 15 residues. Here the CDR3 DNA reads TGTGCCAGCAGCCAAGGACAGGGGCACAATCAGCCCCAGCATTTT. Translated, it gives CASSQGQGHNQPQHF.

The J gene is TRBJ2-3, the V gene TRBV6-1; D gene uncertain. The CDR3 length is 14 residues. Deletions cut 1 base from V and 3 bases from J, with 8 bases between. Germline assignment: CDR1 MNHNS and CDR2 SASEGT. The CDR3 spells CASSEDGYTDTQYF. In DNA form, the CDR3 reads TGTGCCAGCAGTGAAGACGGTTATACAGATACGCAGTATTTT.

V usage is TRBV2 and J usage is TRBJ1-1; TRBD1 might be the D (6 bases). From germline, CDR1 is SNHLY and CDR2 FYNNEI. V lost 8 bases and J lost 4, with 8 bases in between. The CDR3 totals 11 residues. Here the CDR3 DNA reads TGTGCCAGCGTAGGGGGCACTGAAGCTTTCTTT. Amino acids: CASVGGTEAFF.

The chain uses TRBV11-2 and TRBJ2-7, with 10 bases identical to TRBD2. The CDR3 extends over 15 amino acids. Looked up from germline, CDR1 is SGHAT and CDR2 is FQNNGV. The junction had 5 bases not matched to a gene; V was cut back by 5 bases and J by 1 base. The CDR3 DNA reads TGTGCCAGCAGCCCCCGGACTAGCGGATCCTACGAGCAGTACTTC. Amino acids: CASSPRTSGSYEQYF.

The rearrangement uses TRBV7-2 and TRBJ2-4; possible D gene TRBD1, 6 bases. V lost 4 bases to trimming and J lost 4 bases, with 17 bases between them. Germline values: CDR1 SGHTA, CDR2 FQGNSA. CDR3 length: 16 amino acids. CDR3 region: CASSSQVRTEKNIQYF. The CDR3 DNA reads as TGTGCCAGCAGCTCCCAGGTTAGGACAGAGAAAAACATTCAGTACTTC.

The chain recombines TRBV7-2 with TRBJ1-4, with D uncertain. In germline, CDR1 is SGHTA, CDR2 FQGNSA. V lost 5 bases and J lost 1, with 8 bases in between. This CDR3 is 14 amino acids long. CDR3 nucleotides: TGTGCCAGCAGCCCCAGGAGAACTAATGAAAAACTGTTTTTT. Encoded protein: CASSPRRTNEKLFF.

V gene TRBV18 combines with J gene TRBJ1-5; D possibly corresponds to TRBD1 (5 bases). V was trimmed by 2 bases and J by 6 bases, leaving 17 bases between them. The length of the CDR3 is 16 residues. CDR1 is KGHSH and CDR2 is LQKENI in the germline V gene. CDR3 region: CASSPTTAAAGQPQHF. CDR3 sequence (DNA): TGTGCCAGCTCACCAACGACAGCGGCAGCAGGTCAGCCCCAGCATTTT.

This clone was seen only a few times. The chain recombines TRBV7-8 with TRBJ1-2; D is possibly TRBD1 (6 bases). The V and J ends lost 5 bases and 4 bases respectively, with 17 bases between them. Germline V gene lookup returns CDR1 SGHVS and CDR2 FQNEAQ. CDR3 length equals 15 residues. The CDR3 sequence: CASSTSAGTLYGYTF. The CDR3 DNA reads as TGTGCCAGCAGCACCTCCGCGGGGACACTCTATGGCTACACCTTC.

V and J are TRBV7-2 and TRBJ2-2, with 9 bases fitting TRBD2. The V segment lost 2 bases and the J segment 6 bases; nucleotides outside the gene matches: 7. Germline loops: CDR1 SGHTA, CDR2 FQGNSA. This CDR3 region has 16 residues. The CDR3: CASSLIGGRVPGELFF. The CDR3, as DNA: TGTGCCAGCAGCTTAATCGGCGGGAGGGTACCCGGGGAGCTGTTTTTT.

Turning to this clone: Other nucleotide sequences in the sample specify the same CDR3. This chain joins TRBV4-1 and TRBJ1-2; no reliable D call. From germline, CDR1 is MGHRA and CDR2 YSYEKL. The CDR3 is 12 amino acids. The V and J ends lost 0 bases and 5 bases respectively, with 4 bases between them. This CDR3 reads CASSQDSYGYTF. CDR3 in DNA: TGCGCCAGCAGCCAAGATAGTTATGGCTACACCTTC.

The rearrangement joins TRBV4-1 to TRBJ2-7; 12 bases are shared with TRBD2. This CDR3 has 16 amino acids. Trimming cost V 1 base and J 2 bases; bases outside gene matches: 3. The germline gives CDR1 MGHRA, CDR2 YSYEKL. The CDR3 DNA follows: TGCGCCAGCAGCCAAGCCACTAGCGGGAGGCCCTACGAGCAGTACTTC. Translated: CASSQATSGRPYEQYF.

The chain joins TRBV18 to TRBJ2-5; weak D call: TRBD1 (7 bases). This CDR3 is 15 amino acids long. Trimming pared 2 bases from V and 9 bases from J, leaving 19 bases between. Germline V gives CDR1 KGHSH, CDR2 LQKENI. CDR3 sequence (DNA): TGTGCCAGCTCACCAGGAGGGACAGCCCTTGTGGCCCAGTACTTC. It codes for CASSPGGTALVAQYF.

This clone was detected only a few times. This chain uses TRBV13 with TRBJ1-1; possible D gene TRBD1, 5 bases. The CDR3 runs to 14 residues. Trimming shortened V by 1 base and J by 4 bases, and 10 bases separated the two germline ends. Germline CDR1 reads PRHDT; CDR2 reads FYEKMQ (reference sequence). CDR3: CASSLDGHLTEAFF. CDR3 nucleotide sequence: TGTGCCAGCAGCTTAGACGGACACCTCACTGAAGCTTTCTTT.

This clone was observed a single time. The V gene is TRBV24-1, the J gene TRBJ2-2, with 10 bases lining up with TRBD1. Germline-derived CDR1 and CDR2 are KGHDR and SFDVKD. This CDR3 is 16 amino acids long. V lost 4 bases, J lost 0 bases, and 1 base stayed unmatched. The CDR3: CATSETGGTNTGELFF. DNA of the CDR3: TGTGCCACCAGTGAGACAGGGGGCACGAACACCGGGGAGCTGTTTTTT.

This clone was counted a single time. This chain uses TRBV19 with TRBJ1-1, with D possibly being TRBD1 (6 bases). Trimming took off 5 bases at V and 0 bases at J, with 22 bases between the two ends. Germline CDR1 LNHDA, CDR2 SQIVND (reference sequence). CDR3 length: 18 amino acids. The DNA for the CDR3 is TGTGCCAGTAGTCTCGCAGGGGCGAACACATTTTTGAACACTGAAGCTTTCTTT. This translates into CASSLAGANTFLNTEAFF.

The V and J genes are TRBV6-5 and TRBJ1-3; no definite D call. This CDR3 has 14 amino acids. Germline CDR1 and CDR2: MNHEY and SVGAGI. The V end lost 4 bases, the J end lost 1 base, and 8 bases lay between the germline ends. The CDR3 is CASSSVKSGNTIYF. CDR3 nucleotides: TGTGCCAGCAGTTCCGTGAAATCTGGAAACACCATATATTTT.

J is TRBJ1-1 and V is TRBV6-5; D is ambiguous. The CDR3 length is 12 residues. Trimming removed 6 bases at V and 6 bases at J, with 11 bases between. The germline CDR1 and CDR2 sequences are MNHEY and SVGAGI. The CDR3 nucleotides read TGTGCCAGCAGAAACGGCCTCGCTGAAGCTTTCTTT. It encodes CASRNGLAEAFF.

The rearrangement links TRBV4-3 to TRBJ2-2; 10 bases match TRBD1. CDR3 length: 20 residues. V shed 0 bases, J shed 0 bases, and the junction held 10 bases outside the gene matches. Germline lookup yields CDR1 LGHNA and CDR2 YSLEER. The CDR3 region is CASSQDVKRDRGSNTGELFF. The CDR3 region has the DNA TGCGCCAGCAGCCAAGATGTCAAAAGGGACAGGGGCTCGAACACCGGGGAGCTGTTTTTT.

The chain joins TRBV21-1 to TRBJ1-1. TRBV21-1 is described as a pseudogene. The length of the CDR3 is 15 residues. The CDR3 nucleotides read TGTGCCAGCAGCAAAAATATCGAAGGAGCGGATGAAGCTTTCTTT. Translating it yields CASSKNIEGADEAFF.

The chain has TRBV5-6 and TRBJ2-5, with 7 bases matching TRBD1. With 4 bases clipped from V and 4 bases from J, the junction kept 7 bases outside the gene matches. CDR3 length: 14 residues. Germline-derived CDR1 and CDR2 are SGHDT and YYEEEE. For the CDR3, the DNA is TGTGCCAGCAGCAAGACAGGGCCAGGAGAGACCCAGTACTTC. Its protein is CASSKTGPGETQYF.